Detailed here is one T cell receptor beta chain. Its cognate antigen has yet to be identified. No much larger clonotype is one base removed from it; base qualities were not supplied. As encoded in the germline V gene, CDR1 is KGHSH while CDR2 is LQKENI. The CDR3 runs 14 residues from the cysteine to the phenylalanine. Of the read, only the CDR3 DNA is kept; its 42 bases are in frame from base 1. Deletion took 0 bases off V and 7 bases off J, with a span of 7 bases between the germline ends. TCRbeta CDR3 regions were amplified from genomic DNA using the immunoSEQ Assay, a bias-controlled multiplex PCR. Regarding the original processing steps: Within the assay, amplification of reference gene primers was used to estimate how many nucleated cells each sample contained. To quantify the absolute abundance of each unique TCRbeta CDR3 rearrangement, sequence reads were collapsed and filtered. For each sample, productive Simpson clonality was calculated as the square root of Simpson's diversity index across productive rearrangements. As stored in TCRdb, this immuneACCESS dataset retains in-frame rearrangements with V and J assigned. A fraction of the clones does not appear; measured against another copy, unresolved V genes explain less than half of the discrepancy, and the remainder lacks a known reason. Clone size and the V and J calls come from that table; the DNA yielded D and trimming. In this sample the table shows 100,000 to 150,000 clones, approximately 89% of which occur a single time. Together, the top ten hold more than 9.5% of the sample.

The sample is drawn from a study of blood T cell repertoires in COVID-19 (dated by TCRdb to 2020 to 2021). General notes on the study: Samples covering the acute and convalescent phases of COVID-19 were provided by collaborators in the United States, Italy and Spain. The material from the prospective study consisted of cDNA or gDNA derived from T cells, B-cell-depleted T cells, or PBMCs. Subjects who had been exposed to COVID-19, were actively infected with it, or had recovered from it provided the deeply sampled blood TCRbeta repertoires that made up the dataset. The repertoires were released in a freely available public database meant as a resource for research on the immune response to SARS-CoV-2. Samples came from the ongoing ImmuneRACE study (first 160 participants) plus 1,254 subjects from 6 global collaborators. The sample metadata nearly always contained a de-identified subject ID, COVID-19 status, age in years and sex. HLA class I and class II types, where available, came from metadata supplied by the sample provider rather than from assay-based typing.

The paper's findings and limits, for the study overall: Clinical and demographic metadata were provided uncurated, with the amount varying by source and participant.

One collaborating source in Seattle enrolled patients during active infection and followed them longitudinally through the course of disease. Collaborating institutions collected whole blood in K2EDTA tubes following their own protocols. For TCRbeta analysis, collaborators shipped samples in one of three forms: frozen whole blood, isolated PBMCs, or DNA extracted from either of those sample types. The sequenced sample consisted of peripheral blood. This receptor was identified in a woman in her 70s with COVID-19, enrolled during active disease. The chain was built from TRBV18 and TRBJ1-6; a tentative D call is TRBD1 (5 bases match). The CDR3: CASSPPTANSPLHF. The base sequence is TGTGCCAGCTCACCACCGACAGCCAATTCACCCCTCCACTTT.